This is a list of T cell receptor beta chains from one sample in a study of cytomegalovirus exposure and HLA in healthy donors. Sequencing used immunoSEQ multiplex PCR; TCRdb keeps in-frame clones, though not all of them. The repertoire includes about 99,000 clones, under 80% of them detected once, and around a tenth sits in the top ten. The material sequenced was PBMCs. The receptors originated from a woman between 18 and 29 years old in good health and CMV-seropositive. The CDR3 runs from the conserved cysteine through the conserved F or W. Each record gives: J gene, D gene, V gene, clone size, CDR3 DNA, CDR3 protein. D genes are given only for firm matches. Clone size, where shown, is once, few, many, or a class for clones that have expanded.

>TRBJ1-4|TRBD1|TRBV9|once
TGTGCCAGCAGCTACAGGGGAACTAATGAAAAACTGTTTTTT
CASSYRGTNEKLFF
>TRBJ1-5|-|TRBV6-1|-
TGTGCCAGCAGTGAAAAGAGACAGGTGCCCCAGCATTTT
CASSEKRQVPQHF
>TRBJ2-5|-|TRBV19|-
TGTGCCAGTAGTATTGTGAGGGGGGAGACCCAGTACTTC
CASSIVRGETQYF
>TRBJ2-3|-|TRBV5-6|-
TGTGCCAGCAGGGGTCGGAGGGGTGATACGCAGTATTTT
CASRGRRGDTQYF
>TRBJ2-5|-|TRBV12-2|-
TGTGCAAGTCGCTTAGCGTTGGACAGGGGGTTAGAGACCCAGTACTTC
CASRLALDRGLETQYF
>TRBJ2-3|-|TRBV6-4|few
TGTGCCAGCAGTGAAGCCCTCCCCGGAGGAACGCAGTATTTT
CASSEALPGGTQYF
>TRBJ2-1|-|TRBV29-1|-
TGCAGCGTTGCCCGGTTGACGACTCAGGGGAATGAGCAGTTCTTC
CSVARLTTQGNEQFF
>TRBJ1-5|TRBD1|TRBV18|few
TGTGCCAGCTCACCACAGGGGGCAAGCAATCAGCCCCAGCATTTT
CASSPQGASNQPQHF
>TRBJ1-2|-|TRBV13|-
TGTGCCAGCAGCTTTCGGGGTGACTATGGCTACACCTTC
CASSFRGDYGYTF
>TRBJ2-3|-|TRBV30|-
TGTGCCTGGAGTCGGGGAAGAACTTTCACAGATACGCAGTATTTT
CAWSRGRTFTDTQYF
>TRBJ1-5|TRBD1|TRBV6-5|-
TGTGCCAGCAGCCGACAGGGCAGCAATCAGCCCCAGCATTTT
CASSRQGSNQPQHF
>TRBJ1-1|-|TRBV2|-
TGTGCCAGCAGTGAGCTCGGGACTCAGAACACTGAAGCTTTCTTT
CASSELGTQNTEAFF
>TRBJ2-3|-|TRBV5-1|-
TGCGCCAGCAGCTCACGCACTGGAGATACGCAGTATTTT
CASSSRTGDTQYF
>TRBJ1-2|TRBD1|TRBV5-1|-
TGCGCCAGCAGCTTGGCAGGGGGCTCGGAGGATTTAAAAGGCTACACCTTC
CASSLAGGSEDLKGYTF
>TRBJ2-6|-|TRBV30|-
TGTGCCTGCCGGTCATCTGGGGCCAACGTCCTGACTTTC
CACRSSGANVLTF
>TRBJ2-1|TRBD2|TRBV4-3|-
TGCGCCAGCAGCCAAGGACTAGCGGGATCTCGGCAGTTCTTC
CASSQGLAGSRQFF
>TRBJ2-1|TRBD2|TRBV4-3|once
TGCGCCAGCAGCCATTCCCTGGGGACTAGCGGGAGATATGGGCAGTTCTTC
CASSHSLGTSGRYGQFF
>TRBJ2-7|TRBD1|TRBV6-1|-
TGTGCCAGCAGGGAAATCGACAGGGCCCACGAGCAGTACTTC
CASREIDRAHEQYF
>TRBJ1-2|TRBD1|TRBV28|-
TGTGCCAGCAGTGGGCCGGGACAGGGGAGGAGAGGCTACACCTTC
CASSGPGQGRRGYTF
>TRBJ2-7|-|TRBV7-2|once
TGTGCCAGCAGCTTAATAGCGGCCTACGAGCAGTACTTC
CASSLIAAYEQYF
>TRBJ1-4|TRBD1|TRBV5-4|-
TGTGCCAGCAGCTCTACAGGGGTACTAACTAATGAAAAACTGTTTTTT
CASSSTGVLTNEKLFF
>TRBJ2-7|-|TRBV6-6|-
TGTGCCAGCAGTTACACACAGGGTCCCTACGAGCAGTACTTC
CASSYTQGPYEQYF
>TRBJ2-5|TRBD2|TRBV5-1|few
TGCGCCAGCAAGAGACTAGCGGGAGGGCAAGAGACCCAGTACTTC
CASKRLAGGQETQYF
>TRBJ2-3|TRBD2|TRBV18|-
TGTGCCAGCTCAGGAGGCGGCGGGGGGTCCGATACGCAGTATTTT
CASSGGGGGSDTQYF
>TRBJ1-2|-|TRBV6-6|-
TGTGCCAGCACTGACGAGGTATATGGCTACACCTTC
CASTDEVYGYTF
>TRBJ1-3|-|TRBV5-1|-
TGCGCCAGCAGCTTGGGATTAGACAGGCATGACACCATATATTTT
CASSLGLDRHDTIYF
>TRBJ2-2|-|TRBV5-1|once
TGCGCCAGCCGGGTCGGACAGGGAGGGACGAACACCGGGGAGCTGTTTTTT
CASRVGQGGTNTGELFF
>TRBJ1-4|-|TRBV14|few
TGTGCCAGCAGCCTCCGCTCTCGGAATGAAAAACTGTTTTTT
CASSLRSRNEKLFF
>TRBJ2-1|TRBD1|TRBV7-9|few
TGTGCCAGCAGCGCTAGTTGGACAGGATCTCGCAATGAGCAGTTCTTC
CASSASWTGSRNEQFF
>TRBJ1-5|-|TRBV6-6|few
TGTGCCAGCAGTTACCCAGGGTTCCTGGGTCAGCCCCAGCATTTT
CASSYPGFLGQPQHF
>TRBJ2-2|TRBD2|TRBV11-2|-
TGTGCCAGCAGCCCCCGGGGTAGCGGGGGTACCGGGGAGCTGTTTTTT
CASSPRGSGGTGELFF
>TRBJ1-2|-|TRBV11-2|-
TGTGCCAGCAGCCAGGACTATGGCTACACCTTC
CASSQDYGYTF
>TRBJ2-7|-|TRBV7-9|-
TGTGCCAGCAGCAAACTTGCGTTGGAGCAGTACTTC
CASSKLALEQYF
>TRBJ1-5|-|TRBV2|-
TGTGCCAGCAGTGATCGACAGGCCAATCAGCCCCAGCATTTT
CASSDRQANQPQHF